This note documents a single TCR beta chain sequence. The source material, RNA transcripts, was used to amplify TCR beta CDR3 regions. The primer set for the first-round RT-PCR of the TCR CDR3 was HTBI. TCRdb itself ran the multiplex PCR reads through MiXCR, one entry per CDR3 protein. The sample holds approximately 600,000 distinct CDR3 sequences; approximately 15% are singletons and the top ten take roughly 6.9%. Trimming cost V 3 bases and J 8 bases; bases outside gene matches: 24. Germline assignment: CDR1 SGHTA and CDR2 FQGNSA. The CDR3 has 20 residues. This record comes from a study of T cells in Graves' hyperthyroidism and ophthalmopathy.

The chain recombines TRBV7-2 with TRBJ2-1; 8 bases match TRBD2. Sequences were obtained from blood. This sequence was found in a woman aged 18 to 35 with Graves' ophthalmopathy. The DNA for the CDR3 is TGTGCCAGCAGCTTGGTGGCAGAGGGTGGTAGCGGGAAACCGAATGATGAGCAGTTCTTC. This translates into CASSLVAEGGSGKPNDEQFF.